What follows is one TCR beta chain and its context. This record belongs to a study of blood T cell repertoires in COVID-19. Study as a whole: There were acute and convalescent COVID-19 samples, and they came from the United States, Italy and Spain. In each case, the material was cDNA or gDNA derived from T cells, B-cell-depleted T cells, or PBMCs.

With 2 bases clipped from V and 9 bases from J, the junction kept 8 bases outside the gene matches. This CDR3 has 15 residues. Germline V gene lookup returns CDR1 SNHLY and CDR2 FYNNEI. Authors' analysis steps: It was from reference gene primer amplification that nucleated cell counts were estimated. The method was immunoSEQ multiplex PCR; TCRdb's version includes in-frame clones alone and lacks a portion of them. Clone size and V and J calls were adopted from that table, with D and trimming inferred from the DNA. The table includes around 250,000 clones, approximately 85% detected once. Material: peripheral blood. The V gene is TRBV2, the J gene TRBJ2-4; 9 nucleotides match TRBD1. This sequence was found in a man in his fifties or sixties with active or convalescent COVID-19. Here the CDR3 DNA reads TGTGCCAGCAGTGAAACCCGGACAGGGGCGGGCATTCAGTACTTC. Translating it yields CASSETRTGAGIQYF.